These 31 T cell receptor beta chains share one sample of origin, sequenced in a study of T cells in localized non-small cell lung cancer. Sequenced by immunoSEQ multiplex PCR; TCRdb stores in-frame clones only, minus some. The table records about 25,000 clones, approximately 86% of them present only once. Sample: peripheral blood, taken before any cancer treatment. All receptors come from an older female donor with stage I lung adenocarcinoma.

CDR3 sequence: CASSRGPEAFF. CDR3 nucleotide sequence: TGTGCCAGCAGCCGGGGCCCTGAAGCTTTCTTT. The chain joins TRBV7-3 to TRBJ1-1, with D maybe TRBD1 (5 bases). The germline V gene has CDR1 SGHTA and CDR2 FQGTGA. Trimming took 5 bases from V and 6 from J, leaving 7 bases between them. The CDR3 has 11 residues.

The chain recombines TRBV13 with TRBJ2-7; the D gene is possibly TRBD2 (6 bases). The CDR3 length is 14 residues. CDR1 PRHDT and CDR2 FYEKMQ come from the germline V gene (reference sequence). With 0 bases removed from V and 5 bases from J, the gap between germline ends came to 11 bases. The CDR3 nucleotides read TGTGCCAGCAGCTTAGGCAGTACGGGGGACGAGCAGTACTTC. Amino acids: CASSLGSTGDEQYF.

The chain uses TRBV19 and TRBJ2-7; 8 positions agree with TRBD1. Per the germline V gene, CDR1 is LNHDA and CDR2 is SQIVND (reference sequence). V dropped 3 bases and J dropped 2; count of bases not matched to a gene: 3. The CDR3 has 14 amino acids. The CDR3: CASSIWTGTYEQYF. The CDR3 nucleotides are TGTGCCAGTAGTATTTGGACAGGGACCTACGAGCAGTACTTC.

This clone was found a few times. The CDR3 DNA reads as TGTGCCAGCCTGACAGGGGGGGGAATCACAGATACGCAGTATTTT. Encoded protein: CASLTGGGITDTQYF. The chain links TRBV28 to TRBJ2-3, with TRBD1 matching over 9 bases. Germline CDR1 reads MDHEN; CDR2 reads SYDVKM. The CDR3 has 15 residues. V lost 8 bases to trimming and J lost 2 bases; unmatched junction nucleotides: 8.

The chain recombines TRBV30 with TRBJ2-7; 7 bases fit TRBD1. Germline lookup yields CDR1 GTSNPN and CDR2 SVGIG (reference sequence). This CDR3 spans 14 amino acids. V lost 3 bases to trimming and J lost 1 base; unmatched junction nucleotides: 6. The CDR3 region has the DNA TGTGCCTGGAGGGGAGTCAGGGGGTCCTACGAGCAGTACTTC. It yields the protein CAWRGVRGSYEQYF. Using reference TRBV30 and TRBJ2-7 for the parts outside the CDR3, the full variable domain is SQTIHQWPATLVQPVGSPLSLECTVEGTSNPNLYWYRQAAGRGLQLLFYSVGIGQISSEVPQNLSASRPQDRQFILSSKKLLLSDSGFYLCAWRGVRGSYEQYFGPGTRLTVT.

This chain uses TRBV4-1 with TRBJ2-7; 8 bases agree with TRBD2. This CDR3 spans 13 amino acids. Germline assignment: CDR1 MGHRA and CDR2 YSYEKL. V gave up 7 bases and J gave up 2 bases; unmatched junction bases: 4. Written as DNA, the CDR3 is TGCGCCAGCACGGGAGGGCCGCCCTACGAGCAGTACTTC. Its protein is CASTGGPPYEQYF.

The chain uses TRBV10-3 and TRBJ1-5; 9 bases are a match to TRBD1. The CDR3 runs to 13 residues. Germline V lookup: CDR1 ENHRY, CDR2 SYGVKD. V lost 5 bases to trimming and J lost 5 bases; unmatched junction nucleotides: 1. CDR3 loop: CAISRQGDQPQHF. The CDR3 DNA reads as TGTGCCATCAGTCGACAGGGGGATCAGCCCCAGCATTTT.

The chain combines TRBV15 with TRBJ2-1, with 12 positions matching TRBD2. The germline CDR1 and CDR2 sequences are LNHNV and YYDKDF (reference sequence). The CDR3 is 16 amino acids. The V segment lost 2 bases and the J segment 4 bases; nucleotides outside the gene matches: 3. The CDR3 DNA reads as TGTGCCACCAGCAGACGGACTAGCGGGACTTACAATGAGCAGTTCTTC. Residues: CATSRRTSGTYNEQFF. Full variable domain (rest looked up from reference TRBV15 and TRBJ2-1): DAMVIQNPRYQVTQFGKPVTLSCSQTLNHNVMYWYQQKSSQAPKLLFHYYDKDFNNEADTPDNFQSRRPNTSFCFLDIRSPGLGDTAMYLCATSRRTSGTYNEQFFGPGTRLTVL.

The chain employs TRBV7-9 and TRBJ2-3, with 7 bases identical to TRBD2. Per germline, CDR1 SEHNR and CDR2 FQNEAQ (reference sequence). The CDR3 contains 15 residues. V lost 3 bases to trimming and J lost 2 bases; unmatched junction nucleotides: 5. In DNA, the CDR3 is TGTGCCAGCAGCTTGGGGGAGCGGGACACAGATACGCAGTATTTT. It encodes CASSLGERDTDTQYF.

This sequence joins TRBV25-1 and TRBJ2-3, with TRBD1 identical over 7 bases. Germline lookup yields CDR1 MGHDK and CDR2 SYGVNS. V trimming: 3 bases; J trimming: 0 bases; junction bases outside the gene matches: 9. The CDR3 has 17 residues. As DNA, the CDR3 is TGTGCCAGCAGTGATCACTGGACAGGTGGGAGCACAGATACGCAGTATTTT. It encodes CASSDHWTGGSTDTQYF.

CDR3 in DNA: TGTGCCAGCAGCTTGGGGGAGCCAGAGACCCAGTACTTC. This codes for CASSLGEPETQYF. This rearrangement joins TRBV5-6 to TRBJ2-5; the D gene is possibly TRBD2 (5 bases). Trimming shortened V by 0 bases and J by 4 bases, and 7 bases separated the two germline ends. The CDR3 sequence is 13 residues long. Germline CDR1 and CDR2: SGHDT and YYEEEE.

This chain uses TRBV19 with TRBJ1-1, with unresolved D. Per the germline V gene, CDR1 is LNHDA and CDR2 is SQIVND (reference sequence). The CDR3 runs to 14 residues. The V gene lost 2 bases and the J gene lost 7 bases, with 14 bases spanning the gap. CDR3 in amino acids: CASSIMGTNGEAFF. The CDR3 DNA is TGTGCCAGTAGTATAATGGGTACCAACGGTGAAGCTTTCTTT. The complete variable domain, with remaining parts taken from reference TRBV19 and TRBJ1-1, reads DGGITQSPKYLFRKEGQNVTLSCEQNLNHDAMYWYRQDPGQGLRLIYYSQIVNDFQKGDIAEGYSVSREKKESFPLTVTSAQKNPTAFYLCASSIMGTNGEAFFGQGTRLTVV.

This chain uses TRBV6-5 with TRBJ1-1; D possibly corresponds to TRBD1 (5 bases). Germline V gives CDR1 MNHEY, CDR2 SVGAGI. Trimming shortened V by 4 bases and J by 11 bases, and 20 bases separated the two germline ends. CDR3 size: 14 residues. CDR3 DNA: TGTGCCAGCAGTTTAAAACGGGGGGTCCTCGGGGCTTTCTTT. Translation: CASSLKRGVLGAFF.

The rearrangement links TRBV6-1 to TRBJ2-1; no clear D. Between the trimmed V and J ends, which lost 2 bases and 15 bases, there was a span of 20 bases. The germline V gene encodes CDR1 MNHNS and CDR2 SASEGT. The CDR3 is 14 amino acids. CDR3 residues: CASSESPVSQLSFF. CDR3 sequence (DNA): TGTGCCAGCAGTGAAAGTCCGGTATCCCAGCTATCGTTCTTC.

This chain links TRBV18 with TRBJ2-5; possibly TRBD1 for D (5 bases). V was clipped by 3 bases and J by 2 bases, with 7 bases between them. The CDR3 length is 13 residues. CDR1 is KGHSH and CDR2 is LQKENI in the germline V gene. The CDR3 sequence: CASSPGHQETQYF. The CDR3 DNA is TGTGCCAGCTCACCGGGGCATCAAGAGACCCAGTACTTC.

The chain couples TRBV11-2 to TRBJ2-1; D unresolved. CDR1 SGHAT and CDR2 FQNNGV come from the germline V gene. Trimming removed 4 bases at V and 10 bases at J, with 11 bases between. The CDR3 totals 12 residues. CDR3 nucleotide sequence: TGTGCCAGCAGCTCCTTCCTAAGGGAGCAGTTCTTC. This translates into CASSSFLREQFF.

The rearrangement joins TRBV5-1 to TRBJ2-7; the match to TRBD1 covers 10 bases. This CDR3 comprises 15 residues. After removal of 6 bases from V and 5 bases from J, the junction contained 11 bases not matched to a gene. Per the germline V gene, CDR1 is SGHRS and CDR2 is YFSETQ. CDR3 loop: CASTDDPGQGNEQYF. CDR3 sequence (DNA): TGCGCCAGCACCGATGACCCGGGACAGGGGAACGAGCAGTACTTC.

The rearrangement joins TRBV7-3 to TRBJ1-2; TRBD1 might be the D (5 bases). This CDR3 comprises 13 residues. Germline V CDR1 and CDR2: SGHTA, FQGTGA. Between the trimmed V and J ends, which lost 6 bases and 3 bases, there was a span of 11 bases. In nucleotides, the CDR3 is TGTGCCAGCAGGGGGGACGGCCACTATGGCTACACCTTC. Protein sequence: CASRGDGHYGYTF.

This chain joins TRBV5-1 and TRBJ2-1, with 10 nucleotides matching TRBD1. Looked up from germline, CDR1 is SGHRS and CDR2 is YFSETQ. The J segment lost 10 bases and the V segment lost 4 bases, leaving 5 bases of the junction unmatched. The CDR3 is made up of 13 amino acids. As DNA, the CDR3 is TGCGCCAGCAGCCCGACAGGGGGCCCAGAGCAGTTCTTC. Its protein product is CASSPTGGPEQFF.

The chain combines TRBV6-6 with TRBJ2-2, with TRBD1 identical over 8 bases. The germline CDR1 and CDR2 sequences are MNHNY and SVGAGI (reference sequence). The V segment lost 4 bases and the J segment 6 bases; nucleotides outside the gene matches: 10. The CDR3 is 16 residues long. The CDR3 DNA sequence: TGTGCCAGCAGTTCCCAGGGGGCGCCGAAGGCCGGGGAGCTGTTTTTT. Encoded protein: CASSSQGAPKAGELFF.

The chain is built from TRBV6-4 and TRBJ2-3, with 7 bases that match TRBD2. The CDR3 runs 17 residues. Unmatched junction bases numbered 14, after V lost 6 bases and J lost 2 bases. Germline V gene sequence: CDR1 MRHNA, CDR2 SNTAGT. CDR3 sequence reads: CASSFLGEGPDTDTQYF. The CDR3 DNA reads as TGTGCCAGCAGCTTCTTGGGGGAGGGCCCCGACACAGATACGCAGTATTTT.

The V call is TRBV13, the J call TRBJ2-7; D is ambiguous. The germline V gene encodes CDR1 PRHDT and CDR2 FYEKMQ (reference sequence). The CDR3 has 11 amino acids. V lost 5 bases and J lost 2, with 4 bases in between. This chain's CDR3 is CASSETYEQYF. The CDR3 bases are TGTGCCAGCAGCGAGACCTACGAGCAGTACTTC.

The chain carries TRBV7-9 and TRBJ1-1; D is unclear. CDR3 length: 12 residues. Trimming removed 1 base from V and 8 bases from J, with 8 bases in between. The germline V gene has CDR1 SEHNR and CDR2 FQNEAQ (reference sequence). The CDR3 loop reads CASSLGSAEAFF. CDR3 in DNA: TGTGCCAGCAGCTTAGGGTCCGCCGAAGCTTTCTTT.

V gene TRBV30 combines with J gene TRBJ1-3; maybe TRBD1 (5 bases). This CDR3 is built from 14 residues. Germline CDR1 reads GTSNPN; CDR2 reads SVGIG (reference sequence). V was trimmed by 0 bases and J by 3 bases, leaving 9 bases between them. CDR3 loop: CAWSVRGGGNTIYF. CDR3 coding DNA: TGTGCCTGGAGTGTAAGGGGTGGTGGAAACACCATATATTTT. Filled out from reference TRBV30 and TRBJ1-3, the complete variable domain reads SQTIHQWPATLVQPVGSPLSLECTVEGTSNPNLYWYRQAAGRGLQLLFYSVGIGQISSEVPQNLSASRPQDRQFILSSKKLLLSDSGFYLCAWSVRGGGNTIYFGEGSWLTVV.

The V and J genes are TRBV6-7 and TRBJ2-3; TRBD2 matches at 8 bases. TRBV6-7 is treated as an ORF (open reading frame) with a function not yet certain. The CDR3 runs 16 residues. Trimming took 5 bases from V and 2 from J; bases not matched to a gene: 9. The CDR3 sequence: CASSETGGGPTDTQYF. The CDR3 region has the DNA TGTGCCAGCAGTGAAACGGGCGGGGGGCCCACAGATACGCAGTATTTT.

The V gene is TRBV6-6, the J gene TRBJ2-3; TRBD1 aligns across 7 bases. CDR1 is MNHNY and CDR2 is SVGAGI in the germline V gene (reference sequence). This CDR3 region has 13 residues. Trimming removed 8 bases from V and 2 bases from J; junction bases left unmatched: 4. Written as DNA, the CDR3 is TGTGCCAGCCGACAGGGATCCACAGATACGCAGTATTTT. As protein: CASRQGSTDTQYF.

The CDR3 reads CASSKALGGRETEAFF. The CDR3 DNA sequence: TGTGCCAGCAGCAAAGCGCTTGGGGGTAGGGAAACTGAAGCTTTCTTT. The chain has TRBV21-1 and TRBJ1-1. TRBV21-1 is labeled a pseudogene. This CDR3 has 16 amino acids.

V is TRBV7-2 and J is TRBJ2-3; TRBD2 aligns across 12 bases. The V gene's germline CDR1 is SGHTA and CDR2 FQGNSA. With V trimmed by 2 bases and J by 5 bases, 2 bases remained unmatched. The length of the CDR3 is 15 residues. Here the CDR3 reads CASSLRLAGVDTQYF. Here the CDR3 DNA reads TGTGCCAGCAGCTTAAGACTAGCGGGAGTAGATACGCAGTATTTT.

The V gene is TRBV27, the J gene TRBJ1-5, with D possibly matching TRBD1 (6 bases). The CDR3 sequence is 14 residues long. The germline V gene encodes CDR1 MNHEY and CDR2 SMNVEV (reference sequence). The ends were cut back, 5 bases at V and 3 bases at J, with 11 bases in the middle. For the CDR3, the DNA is TGTGCCAGCAGTCTCAGGGGTTCCAATCAGCCCCAGCATTTT. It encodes CASSLRGSNQPQHF.

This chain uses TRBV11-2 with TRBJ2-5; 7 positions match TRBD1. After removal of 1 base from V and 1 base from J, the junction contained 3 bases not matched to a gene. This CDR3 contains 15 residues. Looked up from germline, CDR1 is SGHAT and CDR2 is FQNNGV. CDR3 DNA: TGTGCCAGCAGCTTAGTCCGGACAGGCCAAGAGACCCAGTACTTC. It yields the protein CASSLVRTGQETQYF.

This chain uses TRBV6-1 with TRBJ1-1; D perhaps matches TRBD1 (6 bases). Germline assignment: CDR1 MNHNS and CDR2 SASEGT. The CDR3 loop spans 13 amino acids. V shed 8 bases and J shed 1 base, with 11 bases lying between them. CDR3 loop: CASGRGSNTEAFF. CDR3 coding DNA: TGTGCCAGCGGAAGGGGGTCGAACACTGAAGCTTTCTTT.